The 26 T cell receptor beta chains in this list originate from one sample, sequenced in a study of T cell repertoires in cytomegalovirus infection. For these receptors, no antigen is known. TCRdb analysed the reads with MiXCR anew, one entry per CDR3 protein. This sample carries hundreds of thousands of distinct CDR3 sequences, almost 30% of them seen once, and the ten largest clones take 20%. This specimen was cultured PBMCs, taken from culture after CMV antigen stimulation. Receptors were obtained from a human donor in good health (CMV status not recorded). Some clones in this sample may be carry-over from other donors' samples.

The gene calls are TRBV7-8 and TRBJ1-2; perhaps TRBD1 as D (6 bases). CDR3 size: 12 residues. V lost 3 bases, J lost 8 bases, and 10 bases lay in between. Germline loops: CDR1 SGHVS, CDR2 FQNEAQ. CDR3 sequence: CASSFRDNGYTF. CDR3 bases: TGTGCCAGCAGCTTCCGGGACAACGGCTACACCTTC.

The chain has TRBV23-1 and TRBJ1-5; no definite D call. TRBV23-1 qualifies as an ORF whose function is uncertain. V gave up 4 bases and J gave up 3 bases, with 13 bases separating them. This CDR3 is built from 15 residues. Here the CDR3 DNA reads TGCGCCAGCAGTCTTTCGGGGTTGTCCAATCAGCCCCAGCATTTT. Translation: CASSLSGLSNQPQHF.

This clonotype was recorded a few times. The chain joins TRBV19 to TRBJ2-1; possible D gene TRBD2, 5 bases. Germline V gives CDR1 LNHDA, CDR2 SQIVND (reference sequence). Trimming took 3 bases from V and 4 from J, leaving 13 bases between them. This CDR3 is built from 15 residues. CDR3 coding DNA: TGTGCCAGTAGTATCTCTATTAGCGCTTACAATGAGCAGTTCTTC. The encoded protein is CASSISISAYNEQFF.

The chain employs TRBV7-3 and TRBJ2-3; D may correspond to TRBD1 or TRBD2 (6 bases each). The V end was cut by 1 base, the J end by 5 bases, with 16 bases between. Germline V gene lookup returns CDR1 SGHTA and CDR2 FQGTGA. The CDR3 length is 16 residues. CDR3 DNA sequence: TGTGCCAGCAGCTTAAATGGGCCGGGGGCCGGAGATACGCAGTATTTT. Translated, it gives CASSLNGPGAGDTQYF. Filled out from reference TRBV7-3 and TRBJ2-3, the complete variable domain reads GAGVSQTPSNKVTEKGKYVELRCDPISGHTALYWYRQSLGQGPEFLIYFQGTGAADDSGLPNDRFFAVRPEGSVSTLKIQRTERGDSAVYLCASSLNGPGAGDTQYFGPGTRLTVL.

This chain uses TRBV27 with TRBJ1-5; D is possibly TRBD1 (5 bases). The CDR3 consists of 13 residues. The V gene's germline CDR1 is MNHEY and CDR2 SMNVEV (reference sequence). The V end was cut by 7 bases, the J end by 4 bases, with 11 bases between. CDR3 sequence: CASTPGLNQPQHF. CDR3 sequence (DNA): TGTGCCAGCACCCCGGGGCTTAATCAGCCCCAGCATTTT.

This clonotype was seen ten or more times. This chain joins TRBV9 and TRBJ2-1; 8 positions agree with TRBD2. Germline V gene lookup returns CDR1 SGDLS and CDR2 YYNGEE. The CDR3 is 15 residues long. V dropped 1 base and J dropped 9; count of bases not matched to a gene: 9. CDR3 loop: CASSVTSGRSSEQFF. CDR3 bases: TGTGCCAGCAGCGTAACGAGCGGGAGAAGTAGTGAGCAGTTCTTC.

V gene TRBV9 combines with J gene TRBJ1-6; D is perhaps TRBD1 (5 bases). Germline loops: CDR1 SGDLS, CDR2 YYNGEE. The CDR3 contains 15 residues. V was pared by 3 bases and J by 6 bases, with 13 bases between. CDR3 amino acids: CASSASGPTNSPLHF. The CDR3, as DNA: TGTGCCAGCAGCGCCTCAGGGCCGACTAATTCACCCCTCCACTTT. The full variable domain, rest sourced from reference TRBV9 and TRBJ1-6, is DSGVTQTPKHLITATGQRVTLRCSPRSGDLSVYWYQQSLDQGLQFLIQYYNGEERAKGNILERFSAQQFPDLHSELNLSSLELGDSALYFCASSASGPTNSPLHFGNGTRLTVT.

This clonotype occurred a few times. The rearrangement joins TRBV7-6 to TRBJ1-1; tentative D call: TRBD1 (5 bases). This CDR3 region has 16 residues. Germline V gene data show CDR1 as SGHVS and CDR2 as FNYEAQ. V dropped 2 bases and J dropped 1 base, with 14 bases sitting between them. The CDR3 sequence is CASSLWAGEKNTEAFF. The CDR3 nucleotides are TGTGCCAGCAGCTTATGGGCGGGGGAGAAGAACACTGAAGCTTTCTTT.

This clonotype appeared a single time. The chain uses TRBV6-5 and TRBJ2-7; 9 bases are a match to TRBD1. This CDR3 comprises 13 residues. Losses at the gene ends were 6 bases for V and 4 bases for J; bases not matched to a gene: 4. The germline CDR1 and CDR2 sequences are MNHEY and SVGAGI. The CDR3 DNA reads TGTGCCAGCAGGTGGACAGGGGATTACGAGCAGTACTTC. Protein sequence: CASRWTGDYEQYF.

Regarding this clonotype: The junction shows a germline mismatch at one end, possibly a read error. The chain couples TRBV7-7 to TRBJ2-7; D not resolved. The germline gives CDR1 SSHAT, CDR2 FNYEAQ (reference sequence). This CDR3 has 13 amino acids. The CDR3 is CASSLGPLTEQYF. The CDR3 bases are TGTGCTAGCAGCCTCGGACCCCTAACCGAGCAGTACTTC.

The rearrangement links TRBV28 to TRBJ2-1; 8 bases are a match to TRBD1. The CDR3 length is 16 residues. From germline, CDR1 is MDHEN and CDR2 SYDVKM. Trimming took 5 bases from V and 5 from J; bases not matched to a gene: 11. DNA of the CDR3: TGTGCCAGCAGTCAGCCGGGCAGGGGGCTCGACAATGAGCAGTTCTTC. It encodes CASSQPGRGLDNEQFF. The variable domain in full, with the rest retrieved from reference TRBV28 and TRBJ2-1, is DVKVTQSSRYLVKRTGEKVFLECVQDMDHENMFWYRQDPGLGLRLIYFSYDVKMKEKGDIPEGYSVSREKKERFSLILESASTNQTSMYLCASSQPGRGLDNEQFFGPGTRLTVL.

This clonotype showed up many times. The J gene is TRBJ1-5, the V gene TRBV4-2, with TRBD1 as a possible D gene (5 bases). The V gene lost 0 bases and the J gene lost 13 bases, with 13 bases spanning the gap. The CDR3 totals 13 residues. Germline CDR1 reads LGHNA; CDR2 reads YNFKEQ. The CDR3 sequence is CASSQDPGGLQHF. As DNA, the CDR3 is TGTGCCAGCAGCCAAGACCCGGGGGGACTGCAGCATTTT.

Here the CDR3 reads CASSLVANTEAFF. In DNA form, the CDR3 reads TGTGCCAGCAGTTTAGTGGCTAACACTGAAGCTTTCTTT. The chain carries TRBV27 and TRBJ1-1; D not resolved. The CDR3 sequence is 13 residues long. The V gene lost 2 bases and the J gene lost 2 bases, with 6 bases spanning the gap. Germline CDR1 MNHEY, CDR2 SMNVEV (reference sequence).

The chain joins TRBV11-2 to TRBJ2-7; 7 bases are shared with TRBD1. There are 15 residues in the CDR3. The trim removed 5 bases at V and 3 bases at J, leaving 10 bases unmatched. Germline CDR1 reads SGHAT; CDR2 reads FQNNGV. The CDR3 DNA follows: TGTGCCAGCAGCCCCAGGGGGTTTACCTTCTACGAGCAGTACTTC. Translation gives CASSPRGFTFYEQYF. The variable domain in full, completed from reference TRBV11-2 and TRBJ2-7, reads EAGVAQSPRYKIIEKRQSVAFWCNPISGHATLYWYQQILGQGPKLLIQFQNNGVVDDSQLPKDRFSAERLKGVDSTLKIQPAKLEDSAVYLCASSPRGFTFYEQYFGPGTRLTVT.

This clonotype was detected many times. The genes are TRBV7-2 and TRBJ1-6; the match to TRBD1 covers 10 bases. CDR3 length equals 16 residues. V lost 3 bases, J lost 5 bases, and 4 bases stayed unmatched. CDR1 is SGHTA, CDR2 FQGNSA, per germline. CDR3 loop: CASSFRDRGNNSPLHF. The DNA for the CDR3 is TGTGCCAGCAGCTTCCGGGACAGGGGTAATAATTCACCCCTCCACTTT. The whole variable domain, filled in from reference TRBV7-2 and TRBJ1-6, reads GAGVSQSPSNKVTEKGKDVELRCDPISGHTALYWYRQSLGQGLEFLIYFQGNSAPDKSGLPSDRFSAERTGGSVSTLTIQRTQQEDSAVYLCASSFRDRGNNSPLHFGNGTRLTVT.

This chain links TRBV6-8 with TRBJ2-7; perhaps TRBD1 as D (5 bases). The V gene's germline CDR1 is MNHGY and CDR2 SAAAGT. Trimming stripped 6 bases from V and 4 bases from J, with 13 bases between. The CDR3 is 13 residues long. The CDR3, as DNA: TGTGCCAGCAGCAAACAGGTCCGGTACGAGCAGTACTTC. It is translated as CASSKQVRYEQYF.

The CDR3 loop is CASSSINYRRYSNQPQHF. CDR3 nucleotides: TGTGCCAGCAGTTCGATAAACTACAGACGGTATAGCAATCAGCCCCAGCATTTT. This chain links TRBV6-5 with TRBJ1-5; no reliable D call. This CDR3 comprises 18 residues. CDR1 MNHEY and CDR2 SVGAGI come from the germline V gene. Between the trimmed V and J ends, which lost 4 bases and 0 bases, there was a span of 19 bases.

V and J are TRBV6-5 and TRBJ2-7, with 9 bases identical to TRBD2. The CDR3 spans 18 residues. Germline CDR1 and CDR2: MNHEY and SVGAGI. The trim removed 6 bases at V and 0 bases at J, leaving 15 bases unmatched. The CDR3 sequence: CASRGRTGAGGLSYEQYF. CDR3 sequence (DNA): TGTGCCAGCAGAGGGAGAACAGGAGCGGGAGGTCTCTCCTACGAGCAGTACTTC.

The chain couples TRBV12-3 or TRBV12-4 to TRBJ1-3; 7 nucleotides match TRBD1. This CDR3 region has 13 residues. With 6 bases clipped from V and 11 bases from J, the junction kept 10 bases outside the gene matches. CDR3 DNA sequence: TGTGCCAGCAGCCTGGGACAGCGGAGCCCCATATATTTT. It yields the protein CASSLGQRSPIYF.

This sequence joins TRBV14 and TRBJ2-3; tentative D call: TRBD2 (6 bases). V lost 0 bases to trimming and J lost 8 bases, with 9 bases between them. Germline V lookup: CDR1 SGHDN, CDR2 FVKESK. This CDR3 is 13 amino acids long. The CDR3 coding sequence is TGTGCCAGCAGCCAAGAGGGACTCGGTACGCAGTATTTT. Translating it yields CASSQEGLGTQYF.

This clonotype was detected ten times or more. V gene TRBV7-2 combines with J gene TRBJ1-2, with 9 positions matching TRBD1. The CDR3 loop spans 12 amino acids. V dropped 5 bases and J dropped 6; count of bases not matched to a gene: 1. Germline V gives CDR1 SGHTA, CDR2 FQGNSA. DNA for the CDR3: TGTGCCAGCAGCCGGACAGGGGATGGCTACACCTTC. This translates into CASSRTGDGYTF.

This clonotype was counted only a few times. The chain combines TRBV4-2 with TRBJ1-1, with D tentatively TRBD1 (6 bases). Germline V gene sequence: CDR1 LGHNA, CDR2 YNFKEQ. V gave up 3 bases and J gave up 4 bases, with 15 bases separating them. CDR3 length: 15 residues. The CDR3 DNA reads as TGTGCCAGCAGCCACGTTGGGGGCGAAGGCACTGAAGCTTTCTTT. Encoded protein: CASSHVGGEGTEAFF.

This sequence joins TRBV7-8 and TRBJ2-1, with D possibly TRBD1 on 5 matching bases. This CDR3 region has 15 residues. Trimming pared 2 bases from V and 5 bases from J, leaving 13 bases between. Germline V gene data show CDR1 as SGHVS and CDR2 as FQNEAQ. CDR3 sequence: CASSLRVRVNNEQFF. The DNA for the CDR3 is TGTGCCAGCAGCTTACGGGTCAGGGTCAACAATGAGCAGTTCTTC.

The CDR3 sequence is CASSMANTNYEQYF. In nucleotides, the CDR3 is TGTGCCAGTAGTATGGCCAACACCAACTACGAGCAGTACTTC. This chain connects TRBV19 to TRBJ2-7; D ambiguous. CDR1 is LNHDA, CDR2 SQIVND, per germline (reference sequence). Trimming cost V 3 bases and J 3 bases, with 12 bases left between them. The CDR3 length is 14 residues.

This chain uses TRBV12-3 or TRBV12-4 with TRBJ1-5, with TRBD1 matching over 10 bases. CDR3 length: 17 residues. Trimming cost V 2 bases and J 3 bases; bases outside gene matches: 7. The CDR3, as DNA: TGTGCCAGCAGTTTATTCGGGGACAGGGGAAACAATCAGCCCCAGCATTTT. Translation gives CASSLFGDRGNNQPQHF.

The J gene is TRBJ2-7, the V gene TRBV7-2, with TRBD1 matching over 7 bases. Germline V gene data show CDR1 as SGHTA and CDR2 as FQGNSA. Germline trimming cut 3 bases from V and 1 base from J; bases unmatched to any gene: 30. CDR3 length: 23 amino acids. CDR3 amino acids: CASSFMGHLLRDSGSGRSYEQYF. CDR3 nucleotide sequence: TGTGCCAGCAGCTTTATGGGGCACCTTCTTAGGGACAGCGGTAGTGGTAGATCCTACGAGCAGTACTTC. Using reference TRBV7-2 and TRBJ2-7 for the parts outside the CDR3, the full variable domain is GAGVSQSPSNKVTEKGKDVELRCDPISGHTALYWYRQSLGQGLEFLIYFQGNSAPDKSGLPSDRFSAERTGGSVSTLTIQRTQQEDSAVYLCASSFMGHLLRDSGSGRSYEQYFGPGTRLTVT.